The clone carrying this TCR beta chain was observed many times. Antigen: not known. The diagnostic workup employed clinical symptoms, serum thyroxine, TRAb, thyroid ultrasound and orbital computed tomography. CDR3 length: 14 residues. CDR1 is KGHDR and CDR2 is SFDVKD in the germline V gene. V was cut by 5 bases and J by 5 bases, with 11 bases left in between. The source of the sample is a study of Graves' ophthalmopathy and Graves' hyperthyroidism. As for the study in general: Ahead of any treatment, peripheral blood was obtained at the initial diagnosis. Findings and caveats of the study: The model forecast ophthalmopathy progression, reaching roughly 70% sensitivity and approximately 72% specificity. Detection in blood was also observed for most expanded thyroid clonotypes above 0.001 frequency.

RNA transcripts were the template, and TCR beta CDR3 regions were amplified from them. The workflow started with a first-round RT-PCR run with HTBI primers and then moved on to a second-round multiplex PCR. Using its own MiXCR run on the multiplex PCR reads, TCRdb lists one record per CDR3 protein. The table includes about 340,000 distinct CDR3 sequences, 15% to 20% detected once. This TCR came from an adult man with Graves' ophthalmopathy. This chain connects TRBV24-1 to TRBJ2-2, with D tentatively TRBD1 (6 bases). Sequencing used peripheral blood. The CDR3 sequence: CATSVTGGTGELFF. In nucleotides, the CDR3 is TGTGCCACCAGTGTGACAGGTGGAACCGGGGAGCTGTTTTTT.